These T cell receptor beta chains were read from a single sample in a study of blood T cell repertoires in COVID-19. Using immunoSEQ multiplex PCR, the repertoire was profiled, and TCRdb retains in-frame clones only, with some absent. The repertoire holds a few hundred thousand clones, with 88% as singletons. Specimen: peripheral blood. The origin of the receptors is a woman aged 25 to 39 with COVID-19, enrolled during active disease. CDR3s leave out the opening cysteine and the closing phenylalanine or tryptophan. Not all rows give a size; the values are once, few, many and, for expanded clones, a class.

clone size	V gene	J gene	CDR3 protein
few	TRBV7-2	TRBJ2-3	ASSPSLLAGRTDTQY
NA	TRBV23-1	TRBJ2-1	ASSQAGTSGGALSSHEQF
NA	TRBV4-3	TRBJ1-3	ASSQDFLRGQTSGNTIY
NA	TRBV15	TRBJ1-4	ATSTDRGEKLF
NA	TRBV11-2	TRBJ2-3	ASSWNRDRDTQY
NA	TRBV6-5	TRBJ1-6	AIFWAGPNSPLH
NA	TRBV2	TRBJ2-7	ASKTGTVLEQY
NA	TRBV18	TRBJ1-1	ASSPLGQNTEAF
NA	TRBV4-2	TRBJ2-7	ASSQARTYEQY
NA	TRBV28	TRBJ1-3	ASGTMGGAGSSGNTIY
few	TRBV19	TRBJ1-1	ASSITDTWNTEAF
NA	TRBV3-1/TRBV3-2	TRBJ2-7	ASSQQGGSYEQY
once	TRBV6-5	TRBJ1-3	ASSSARGPGNTIY
NA	TRBV9	TRBJ1-6	ASSETGFLAPLH
NA	TRBV6-5	TRBJ2-7	ASSYGTGHYEQY
NA	TRBV23-1	TRBJ1-2	ASIRTANNYGYT
NA	TRBV5-1	TRBJ2-7	ASSFGGSSYEQY
once	TRBV6-6	TRBJ1-2	ASTQSLQGYYGYT
once	TRBV4-1	TRBJ1-5	ASSQARVGQPQH
few	TRBV6-4	TRBJ2-3	ASRAGATDTQY
NA	TRBV7-2	TRBJ1-6	ASSLARDRGSRGSPLH
NA	TRBV2	TRBJ1-1	ASLQLGGGLNTEAF
NA	TRBV25-1	TRBJ1-2	ASSDFRLTGTTNYGYT
NA	TRBV5-1	TRBJ2-5	ASSAERGLTQETQY
NA	TRBV3-1/TRBV3-2	TRBJ1-1	ASSQGEVRGRKEAF
NA	TRBV19	TRBJ1-2	ASSTAGLPYGYT
NA	TRBV7-7	TRBJ2-1	ASSPSPGSNEQF
NA	TRBV11-2	TRBJ2-1	ASSLARGRDYNEQF
NA	TRBV6-6	TRBJ2-1	ASSLTLAGGLNEQF
NA	TRBV6-1	TRBJ2-4	ASKGGGLAKNIQY
NA	TRBV11-3	TRBJ1-1	ASSPGQAVNLEAF
NA	TRBV10-3	TRBJ2-2	AIREFSGAGELF